A selection of T cell receptor beta chains follows, all from one sample in a study of PD-1 blockade in classical Hodgkin lymphoma. Generated by immunoSEQ multiplex PCR, the TCRdb table keeps only in-frame clones and is missing some. Among approximately 150,000 clones listed, around four fifths were seen once. Sample: peripheral blood mononuclear cells (PBMCs), taken before the second cycle of nivolumab. These TCRs come from a human donor with classical Hodgkin lymphoma. CDR3s include the opening cysteine and the closing phenylalanine or tryptophan. A row's size may be missing; if present it is once, few, many or a size class.

abundance | j_gene | v_gene | CDR3aa
NA | TRBJ1-1 | TRBV6-1 | CASKGRTRTEAFF
NA | TRBJ2-3 | TRBV6-5 | CATQKQGLTDTQYF
NA | TRBJ2-7 | TRBV5-6 | CASRSAYEQYF
NA | TRBJ1-1 | TRBV7-2 | CASSYLTGRDTEAFF
NA | TRBJ2-7 | TRBV19 | CASSIAITYEQYF
NA | TRBJ1-2 | TRBV19 | CASSIGENYGYTF
NA | TRBJ2-1 | TRBV27 | CASSLRLAGGSEQFF
NA | TRBJ1-6 | TRBV6-6 | CASSYSGNNSPLHF
few | TRBJ2-3 | TRBV10-3 | CAISESGGSGPDTQYF
NA | TRBJ2-3 | TRBV19 | CASSEQASTDTQYF
NA | TRBJ1-2 | TRBV27 | CASRNRGSYGYTF
NA | TRBJ2-1 | TRBV6-5 | CASSYSTEPHNEQFF
NA | TRBJ1-2 | TRBV4-1 | CASSRGAAINRNYGYTF
NA | TRBJ2-1 | TRBV28 | CASSVTSGSYNEQFF
NA | TRBJ2-5 | TRBV10-3 | CAIGPQETQYF
NA | TRBJ2-7 | TRBV18 | CASSPRGAGVSHEQYF
NA | TRBJ2-5 | TRBV11-2 | CASSLGVQRGVGETQYF
NA | TRBJ1-5 | TRBV28 | CASSPQWGYNQPQHF
NA | TRBJ2-7 | TRBV5-1 | CASSIPGQRSYEQYF
few | TRBJ1-3 | TRBV2 | CASEGQGNTIYF
NA | TRBJ2-2 | TRBV29-1 | CSAGTMGGTGELFF
NA | TRBJ1-2 | TRBV6-5 | CASSRTGAFDYGYTF
few | TRBJ1-2 | TRBV19 | CASSMNRESYTF
NA | TRBJ2-3 | TRBV30 | CAWTELAAITDTQYF
NA | TRBJ2-5 | TRBV5-5 | CASSLDLAGAVETQYF
NA | TRBJ2-7 | TRBV5-1 | CASSLIPQGASYEQYF
NA | TRBJ2-3 | TRBV7-9 | CASSLGLANTDTQYF
NA | TRBJ2-7 | TRBV7-2 | CASSLVGGLTYEQYF
NA | TRBJ2-3 | TRBV7-2 | CASTDTQYF
NA | TRBJ1-6 | TRBV6-4 | CASRRTGSSPLHF
NA | TRBJ2-7 | TRBV7-3 | CASSLKGEDRADEQYF
NA | TRBJ2-5 | TRBV28 | CASTKQGAQGLETQYF
NA | TRBJ2-1 | TRBV6-1 | CASSYGRANEQFF
NA | TRBJ1-5 | TRBV4-2 | CASSQESNGLNQPQHF
once | TRBJ2-1 | TRBV4-3 | CASSQGTSGYNEQFF
once | TRBJ2-3 | TRBV6-4 | CASSDSQATDTQYF
NA | TRBJ2-1 | TRBV15 | CATSRLVREPQFF
once | TRBJ2-7 | TRBV27 | CASSLLSIRASGDNTYEQYF
many | TRBJ2-2 | TRBV12-5 | CASGLGDRYTGELFF
once | TRBJ2-3 | TRBV29-1 | CSVDRSADTQYF
NA | TRBJ2-1 | TRBV4-2 | CASSQVLALYEQFF
NA | TRBJ2-3 | TRBV10-3 | CAISVSSLAGGSTATQYF
NA | TRBJ2-5 | TRBV19 | CASSIGFQETQYF
NA | TRBJ2-7 | TRBV2 | CASLRLAGNYEQYF
once | TRBJ2-7 | TRBV6-5 | CASSRGLAGTYEQYF
few | TRBJ2-7 | TRBV5-4 | CASSLVGTSSYEQYF
NA | TRBJ2-7 | TRBV7-3 | CASSSALLRYF
NA | TRBJ2-2 | TRBV10-3 | CAIASLGLAGTGELFF
NA | TRBJ2-3 | TRBV18 | CASPPAGTRITDTQYF
many | TRBJ2-1 | TRBV7-9 | CASSLASGLDSYNEQFF
NA | TRBJ2-1 | TRBV11-3 | CASSPLTSGAEQFF
NA | TRBJ1-1 | TRBV12-5 | CASGRQFMNTEAFF
NA | TRBJ1-2 | TRBV7-9 | CASSITGTTGMGYTF
once | TRBJ1-2 | TRBV6-1 | CASSEIYVDRVYGYTF